A single T cell receptor (beta chain) is shown here with its context. Its specificity is not known. The table came from immunoSEQ multiplex PCR; TCRdb's copy has only in-frame clones and leaves some out. The sample yields roughly 1,600,000 clones, 98% seen once. The CDR3 length is 14 residues. Trimming shortened V by 6 bases and J by 4 bases, and 16 bases separated the two germline ends. Germline values: CDR1 SGHKS, CDR2 YYEKEE (reference sequence). This sample is part of a study of shared clonotypes between healthy human individuals. Study-level points and caveats: Naive subsets typically showed greater estimated richness than memory subsets. Measured sharing among donors was expected to vary with sequencing depth.

The rearrangement joins TRBV5-5 to TRBJ1-2, with D possibly TRBD1 on 5 matching bases. The sequencing input was naive CD4+ T cells sorted from blood. Subset described: CD45RA+ positively selected. This sequence was found in a man aged 30 to 45 in good health. The CDR3 nucleotides read TGTGCCAGCAATCTTCTCAGACAGAGCTATGGCTACACCTTC. Translating gives CASNLLRQSYGYTF.